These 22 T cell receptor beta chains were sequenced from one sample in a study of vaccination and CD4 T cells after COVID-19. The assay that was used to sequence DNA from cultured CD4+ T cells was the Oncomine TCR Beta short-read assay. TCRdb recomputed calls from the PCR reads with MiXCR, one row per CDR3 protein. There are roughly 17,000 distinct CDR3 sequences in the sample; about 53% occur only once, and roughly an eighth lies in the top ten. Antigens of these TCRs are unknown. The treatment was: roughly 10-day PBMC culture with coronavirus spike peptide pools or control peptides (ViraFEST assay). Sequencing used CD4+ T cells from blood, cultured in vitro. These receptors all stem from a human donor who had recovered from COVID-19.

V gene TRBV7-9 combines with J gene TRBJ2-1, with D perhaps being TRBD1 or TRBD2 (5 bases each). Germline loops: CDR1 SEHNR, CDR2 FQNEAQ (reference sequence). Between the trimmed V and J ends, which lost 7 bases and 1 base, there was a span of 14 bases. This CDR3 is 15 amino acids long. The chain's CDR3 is CASTTGRRSYNEQFF. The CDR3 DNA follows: TGTGCCAGCACCACGGGGCGGCGGTCCTACAATGAGCAGTTCTTC.

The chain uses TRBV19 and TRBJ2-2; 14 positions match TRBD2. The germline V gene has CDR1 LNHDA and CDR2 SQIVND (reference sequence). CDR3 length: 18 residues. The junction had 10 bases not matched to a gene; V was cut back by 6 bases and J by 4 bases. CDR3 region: CASSHGLAGGLVTGELFF. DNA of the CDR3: TGTGCCAGTAGCCATGGACTAGCGGGAGGACTAGTCACCGGGGAGCTGTTTTTT.

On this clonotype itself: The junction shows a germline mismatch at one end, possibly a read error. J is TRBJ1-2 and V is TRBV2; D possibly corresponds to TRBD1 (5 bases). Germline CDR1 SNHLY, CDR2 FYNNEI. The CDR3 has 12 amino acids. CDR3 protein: CASGDSNYGYTF. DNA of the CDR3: TGTGCCAGCGGTGACAGTAACTATGGCTACACCTTC.

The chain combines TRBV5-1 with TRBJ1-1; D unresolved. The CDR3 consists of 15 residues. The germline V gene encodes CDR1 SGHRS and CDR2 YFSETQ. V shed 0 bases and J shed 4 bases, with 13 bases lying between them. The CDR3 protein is CASSLAGGLVTEAFF. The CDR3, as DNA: TGCGCCAGCAGCTTGGCCGGCGGGTTGGTCACTGAAGCTTTCTTT.

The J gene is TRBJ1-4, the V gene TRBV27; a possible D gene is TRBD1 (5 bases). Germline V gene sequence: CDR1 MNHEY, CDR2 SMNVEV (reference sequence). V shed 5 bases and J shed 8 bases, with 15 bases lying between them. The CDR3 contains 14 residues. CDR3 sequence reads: CASSAFKAGEKLFF. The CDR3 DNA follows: TGTGCCAGCAGTGCCTTTAAGGCAGGGGAAAAACTGTTTTTT.

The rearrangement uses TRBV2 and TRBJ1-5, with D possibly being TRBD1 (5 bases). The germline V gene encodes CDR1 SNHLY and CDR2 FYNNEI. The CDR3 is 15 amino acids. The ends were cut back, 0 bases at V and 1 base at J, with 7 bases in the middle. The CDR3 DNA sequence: TGTGCCAGCAGTGAAGCTGGGGGGAGCAATCAGCCCCAGCATTTT. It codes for CASSEAGGSNQPQHF.

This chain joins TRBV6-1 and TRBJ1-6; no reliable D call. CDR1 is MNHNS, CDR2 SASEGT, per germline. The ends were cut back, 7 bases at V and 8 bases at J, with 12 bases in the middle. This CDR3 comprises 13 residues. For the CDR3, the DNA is TGTGCCAGCAAGGCCAGGCGGGATTCACCCCTCCACTTT. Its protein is CASKARRDSPLHF.

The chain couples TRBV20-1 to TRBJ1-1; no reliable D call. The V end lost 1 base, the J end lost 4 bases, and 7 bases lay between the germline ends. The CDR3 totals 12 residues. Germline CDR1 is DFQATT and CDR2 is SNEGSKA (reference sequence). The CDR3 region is CSARGESTEAFF. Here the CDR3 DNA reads TGCAGTGCTAGAGGGGAGAGCACTGAAGCTTTCTTT.

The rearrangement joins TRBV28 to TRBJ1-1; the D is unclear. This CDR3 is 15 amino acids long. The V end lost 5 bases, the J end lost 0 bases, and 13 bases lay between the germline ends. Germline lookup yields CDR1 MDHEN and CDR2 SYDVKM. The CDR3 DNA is TGTGCCAGCAGTCCGTATTCCCCAATGAACACTGAAGCTTTCTTT. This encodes CASSPYSPMNTEAFF.

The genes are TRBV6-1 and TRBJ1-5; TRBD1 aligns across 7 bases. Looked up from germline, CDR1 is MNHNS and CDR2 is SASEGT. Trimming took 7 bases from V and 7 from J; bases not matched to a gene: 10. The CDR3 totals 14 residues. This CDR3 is CASMVGQSLQPQHF. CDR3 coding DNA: TGTGCCAGCATGGTGGGACAGTCCTTACAGCCCCAGCATTTT.

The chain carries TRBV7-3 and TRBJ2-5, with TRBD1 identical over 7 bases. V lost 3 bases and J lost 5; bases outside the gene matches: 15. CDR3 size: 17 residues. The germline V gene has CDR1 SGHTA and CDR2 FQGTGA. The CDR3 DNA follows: TGTGCCAGCAGCTTCGGGGTCGGGGCAGGGGGACGGGAGACCCAGTACTTC. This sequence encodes CASSFGVGAGGRETQYF.

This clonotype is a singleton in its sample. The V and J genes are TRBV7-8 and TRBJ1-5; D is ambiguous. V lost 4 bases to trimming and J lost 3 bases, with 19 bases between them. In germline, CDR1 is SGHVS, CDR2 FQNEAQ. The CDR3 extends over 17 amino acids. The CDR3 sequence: CASSSIMKGWDNQPQHF. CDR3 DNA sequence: TGTGCCAGCAGCTCTATAATGAAGGGTTGGGACAATCAGCCCCAGCATTTT. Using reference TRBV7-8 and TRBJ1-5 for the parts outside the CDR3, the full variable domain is GAGVSQSPRYKVAKRGQDVALRCDPISGHVSLFWYQQALGQGPEFLTYFQNEAQLDKSGLPSDRFFAERPEGSVSTLKIQRTQQEDSAVYLCASSSIMKGWDNQPQHFGDGTRLSIL.

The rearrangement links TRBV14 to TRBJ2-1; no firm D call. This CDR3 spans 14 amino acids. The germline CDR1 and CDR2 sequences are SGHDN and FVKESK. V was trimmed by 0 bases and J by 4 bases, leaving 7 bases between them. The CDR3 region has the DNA TGTGCCAGCAGCCAAGAACAGACATACAATGAGCAGTTCTTC. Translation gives CASSQEQTYNEQFF.

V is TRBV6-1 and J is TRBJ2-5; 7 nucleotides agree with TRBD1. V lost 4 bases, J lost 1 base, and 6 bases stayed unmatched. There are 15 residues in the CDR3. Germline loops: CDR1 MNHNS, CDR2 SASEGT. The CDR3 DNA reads TGTGCCAGCAGTGCCGAGCCAGGGGGCCAAGAGACCCAGTACTTC. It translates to CASSAEPGGQETQYF.

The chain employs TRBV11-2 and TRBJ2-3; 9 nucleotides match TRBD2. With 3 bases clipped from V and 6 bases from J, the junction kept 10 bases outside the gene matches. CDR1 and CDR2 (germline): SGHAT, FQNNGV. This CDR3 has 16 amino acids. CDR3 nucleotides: TGTGCCAGCAGCTTTGAGTGGCGGGGGGGCCGTGATACGCAGTATTTT. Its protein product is CASSFEWRGGRDTQYF.

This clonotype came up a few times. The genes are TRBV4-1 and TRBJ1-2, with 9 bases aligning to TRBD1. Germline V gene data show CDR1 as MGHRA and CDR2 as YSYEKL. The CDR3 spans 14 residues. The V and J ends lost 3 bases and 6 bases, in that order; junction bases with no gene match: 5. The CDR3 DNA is TGCGCCAGCAGCCAGACAGGGGGAGAGGATGGCTACACCTTC. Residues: CASSQTGGEDGYTF.

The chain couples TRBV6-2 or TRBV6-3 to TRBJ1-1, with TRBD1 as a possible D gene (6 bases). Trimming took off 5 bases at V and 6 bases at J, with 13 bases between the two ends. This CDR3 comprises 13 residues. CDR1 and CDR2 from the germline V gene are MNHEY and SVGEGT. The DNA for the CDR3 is TGTGCCAGCAGTGGACAGCCAGAATCTGAAGCTTTCTTT. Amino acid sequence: CASSGQPESEAFF.

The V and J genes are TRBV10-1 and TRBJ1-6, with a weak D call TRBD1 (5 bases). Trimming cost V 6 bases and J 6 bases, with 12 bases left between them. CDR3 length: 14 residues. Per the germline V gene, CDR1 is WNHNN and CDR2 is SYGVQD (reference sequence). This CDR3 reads CASRRDGANSPLHF. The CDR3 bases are TGCGCCAGCAGAAGGGACGGCGCTAATTCACCCCTCCACTTT.

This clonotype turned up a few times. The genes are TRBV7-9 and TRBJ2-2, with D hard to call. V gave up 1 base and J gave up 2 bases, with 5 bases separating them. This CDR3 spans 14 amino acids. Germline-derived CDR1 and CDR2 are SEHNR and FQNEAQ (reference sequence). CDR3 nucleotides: TGTGCCAGCAGCTTAGTTCCAAACACCGGGGAGCTGTTTTTT. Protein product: CASSLVPNTGELFF.

CDR3 protein: CASSKWSGPGNTIYF. The CDR3 DNA sequence: TGTGCCAGCAGCAAGTGGAGCGGCCCGGGAAACACCATATATTTT. The chain carries TRBV11-3 and TRBJ1-3; D uncertain. V was clipped by 5 bases and J by 4 bases, with 15 bases between them. Germline V lookup: CDR1 SGHNT, CDR2 YENEEA. This CDR3 has 15 amino acids.

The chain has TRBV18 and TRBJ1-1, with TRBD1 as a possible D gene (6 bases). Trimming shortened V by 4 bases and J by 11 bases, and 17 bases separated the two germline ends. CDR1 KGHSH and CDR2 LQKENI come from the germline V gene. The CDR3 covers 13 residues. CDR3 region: CASSQDTVQGAFF. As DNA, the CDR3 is TGTGCCAGCTCACAGGACACAGTCCAGGGGGCTTTCTTT.

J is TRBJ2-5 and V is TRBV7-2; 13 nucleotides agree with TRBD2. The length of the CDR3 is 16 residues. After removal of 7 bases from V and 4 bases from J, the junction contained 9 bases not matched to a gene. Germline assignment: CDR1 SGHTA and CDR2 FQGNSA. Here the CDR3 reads CASNSGTSGEGETQYF. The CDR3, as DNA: TGTGCCAGCAACTCCGGGACTAGCGGGGAGGGAGAGACCCAGTACTTC.